This T cell receptor beta chain was profiled in a study of T cell responses to AZD1222 COVID-19 vaccine. Overall study findings and caveats: After two AZD1222 doses, spike-specific TCR breadth and depth rose versus day 0. Donor demographics were predominantly white British with a female majority; clonal diversity may be underestimated.

Concerning this clone itself: Its cognate antigen is unknown.

CDR3 size: 13 residues. V gave up 6 bases and J gave up 9 bases, with 15 bases separating them. Only in-frame clones appear in the TCRdb table, and some are missing; sequencing was by immunoSEQ multiplex PCR. In the table there are tens of thousands of clones, 80% to 95% of which are singletons. The chain is built from TRBV12-3 or TRBV12-4 and TRBJ2-1, with D possibly matching TRBD2 (6 bases). This clonotype was sampled from an adult in good health. This specimen consisted of peripheral blood, obtained on day 0 of MenACWY control vaccination. CDR3 coding DNA: TGTGCCAGCAGACTAGCTCTAGATATTGAGCAGTTCTTC. Its translation: CASRLALDIEQFF.